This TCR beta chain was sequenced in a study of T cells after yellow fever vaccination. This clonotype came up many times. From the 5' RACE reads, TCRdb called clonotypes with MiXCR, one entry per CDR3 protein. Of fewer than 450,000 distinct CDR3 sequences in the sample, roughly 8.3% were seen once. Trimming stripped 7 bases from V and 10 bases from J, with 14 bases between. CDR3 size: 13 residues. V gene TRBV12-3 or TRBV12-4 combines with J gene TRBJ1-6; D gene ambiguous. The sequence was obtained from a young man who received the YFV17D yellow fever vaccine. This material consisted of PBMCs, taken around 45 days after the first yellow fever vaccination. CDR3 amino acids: CASTVTGRSPLHF. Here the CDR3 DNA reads TGTGCCAGCACCGTGACGGGGAGATCACCCCTCCACTTT.